This entry concerns a single T cell receptor beta chain. The assay was immunoSEQ multiplex PCR, and TCRdb's table has in-frame clones only and misses some. The sample shows more than 80,000 clones, 90% to 95% of them seen only once. This record comes from a study of OX40 agonist ivuxolimab in advanced cancers. As for the study in general: Earlier treatment with anti-PD-1, anti-PD-L1 or anti-CTLA-4 was permitted, and roughly 40% had received some.

The sequence derives from an adult with an advanced solid tumor such as melanoma, head and neck, liver or kidney cancer. The sample here was CD4+ or CD8+ T cells sorted from blood, taken in a trial of the OX40 agonist ivuxolimab.

CDR3 loop: CATSRDKGELFF. As DNA, the CDR3 is TGTGCCACCAGCAGAGATAAAGGGGAGCTGTTTTTT. The V and J genes are TRBV15 and TRBJ2-2; no firm D call. Germline CDR1 LNHNV, CDR2 YYDKDF (reference sequence). The CDR3 extends over 12 amino acids. The germline V and J ends were trimmed by 0 bases and 8 bases, with 4 bases remaining between them.